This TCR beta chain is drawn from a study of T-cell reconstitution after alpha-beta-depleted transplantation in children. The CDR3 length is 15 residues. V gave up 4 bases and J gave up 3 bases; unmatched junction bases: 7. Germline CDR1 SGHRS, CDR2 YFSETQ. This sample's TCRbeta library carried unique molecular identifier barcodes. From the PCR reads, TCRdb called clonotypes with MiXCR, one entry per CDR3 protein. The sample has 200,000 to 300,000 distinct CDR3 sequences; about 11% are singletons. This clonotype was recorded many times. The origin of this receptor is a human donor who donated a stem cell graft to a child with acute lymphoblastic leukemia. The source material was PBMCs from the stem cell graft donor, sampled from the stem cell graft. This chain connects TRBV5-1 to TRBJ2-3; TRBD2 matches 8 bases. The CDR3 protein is CASSTGLELTDTQYF. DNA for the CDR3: TGCGCCAGCAGCACGGGACTAGAACTAACAGATACGCAGTATTTT.